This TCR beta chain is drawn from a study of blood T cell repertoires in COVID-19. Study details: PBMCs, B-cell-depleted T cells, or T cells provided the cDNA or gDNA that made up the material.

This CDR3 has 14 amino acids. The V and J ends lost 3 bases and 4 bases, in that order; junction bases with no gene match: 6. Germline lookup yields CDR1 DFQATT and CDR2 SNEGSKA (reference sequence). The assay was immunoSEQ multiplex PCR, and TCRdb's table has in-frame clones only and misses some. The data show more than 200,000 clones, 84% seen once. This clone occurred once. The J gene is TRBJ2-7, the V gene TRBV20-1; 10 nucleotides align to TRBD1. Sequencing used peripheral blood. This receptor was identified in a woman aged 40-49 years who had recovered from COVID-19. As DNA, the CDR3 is TGCAGTGCTAGTCCGGGACAGGGGTTTTACGAGCAGTACTTC. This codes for CSASPGQGFYEQYF.